This TCR beta chain was sequenced during a study of cytomegalovirus exposure and HLA in healthy donors (TCRdb year 2017). With respect to the entire study: In an earlier analysis of roughly 590 of the donors, 250 to 300 Gb of sequence data and roughly 100 million unique TCR beta sequences from about 180 million T cells were reported. An early release covering about 600 HLA-typed donors comprised about 310 gigabases of sequencing data and around 80 million unique TCR sequences. Of the approximately 400 genotyped donors, roughly 85% fell in the genetic ancestry cluster associated with self-reported Caucasian donors. The study was designed to test whether signatures of past pathogen exposure could be identified by cataloging public T cell receptors. Using immunosequencing, the study profiled T cell repertoires from around 670 subjects and related those repertoires to cytomegalovirus serostatus. Besides the first cohort of 666 subjects, a separate validation cohort made up of 90 to 150 different subjects was used. High-throughput TCR immunosequencing, statistical association of individual TCRs with disease status, and machine learning were combined to predict cytomegalovirus infection status. To study patterns of TCR occurrence, a later analysis re-analyzed previously published TCR beta repertoires from under 750 donors and added high-resolution HLA genotyping. In the later analysis, no new phenotypic data were used to find candidate immune exposures; instead, reliance was placed on TCR beta sequences and their occurrence across donors. An earlier analysis of more than 450 of the donors used high-throughput TCR beta sequencing to judge whether each TCR beta V gene segment behaved as functional or pseudogenic. Donor age, sex, ethnicity and CMV serostatus were compiled alongside the repertoire data. Genome-wide SNP genotypes for about 65% of the 666 donors were used in a later genetic analysis, which treated that subset as a discovery cohort. Every repertoire in the discovery cohort had been generated on one and the same sequencing platform. HLA typing covered class I and class II loci at four-digit resolution. Typing coverage differed by locus: A, B, C, DRB1 and DQB1 were typed in about 620-630 donors, DQA1 in roughly 500, DPA1 in 600 to 610, and DPB1 in 400 to 480. About five DR-DQ haplotypes were treated as single units for association and clustering because of strong linkage in the cohort. Among about 400 genotyped donors of the cohort, an average of approximately 240,000 unique TCR beta nucleotide sequences was sequenced per donor, of which approximately 18% were non-productive. General conclusions and limits of the study: A few of the identified cytomegalovirus-associated TCR beta chains were confirmed in vitro to be specific for cytomegalovirus antigens. A further reported finding was that TCR beta sequences accurately predicted the HLA-A and HLA-B alleles for most subjects in the first cohort. It was suggested by the authors that the approach could potentially be generalized to other disease states and immunological phenotypes. Compared with equally common non-associated chains, HLA-associated TCR beta chains in a later analysis were more clonally expanded and had lower generation probabilities. The study gave a list of around 170 TCR beta chains associated with cytomegalovirus. Because HLA typing was missing for some donors at each locus, association tests included only the typed subset. According to a later analysis, TCR association rates differed among HLA loci, with DRB1 alleles showing the most associated TCRs and HLA-C alleles showing the fewest. In a later analysis, several top co-occurrence clusters were reported to appear linked to parvovirus B19, influenza, CMV and Epstein-Barr virus. Broadly in line with IMGT annotations, most TCR beta V segments showed up in productive rearrangements about 87% or about 30% of the time in an earlier analysis of several hundred of the donors. Cytomegalovirus status was reported to be diagnosed by the classifier with high specificity and sensitivity in both the original and validation cohorts. In a later genetic analysis, fewer N-insertions in productive TCRs were reported among donors in an Asian-associated ancestry cluster than the roughly 700-donor mean. A cluster of highly shared sequence variants was judged likely to represent a technical artifact of the sequencing pipeline. For the cohort, immune exposure information was limited to CMV serostatus. Because counts were too low, 15 to 20 rarely observed V segments, including chromosome 9 orphons, were excluded from the earlier analysis of several hundred of the donors. Only TCR beta chains were sequenced in this cohort, and the absence of alpha or paired-chain data limited detectable features. Presence/absence analyses assumed roughly uniform sequencing depth across donors, an assumption that may not hold. An association between a missense DCLRE1C variant and V-gene and J-gene trimming of TCR beta chains was found in a later genetic analysis and replicated in an independent cohort. Most CMV-associated TCR beta chains appeared to be HLA-restricted in a later analysis, and the HLA associations seemed to be driven largely by CMV exposure. Across donors, most TCR sequences were observed very rarely, whereas some public TCRs were present in many individuals. In a later analysis, about 17,000 TCR beta sequences were associated with specific HLA alleles at a false discovery rate of 0.05. Linkage disequilibrium might explain the correlated functional status among segregating V segments, but an unknown experimental factor could not be ruled out. When HLA alleles, especially DR and DQ, strongly co-occurred, attributing TCR associations to individual alleles was difficult.

As concerns this clone: Its antigen is not yet known. No base-level quality is on record; no much larger clone is a single base apart.

The cohort comprised under 700 healthy bone marrow donors. At the time of sampling, every cohort member was nominally healthy, though immune exposures that went unrecorded were likely present. The donor was CMV seropositive and belonged to the group of about 290 seropositive cohort members. Each donor provided a peripheral blood sample, and peripheral blood mononuclear cells were used for TCR beta sequencing. Genomic DNA extraction from the blood cell samples was performed with the Qiagen DNeasy Blood Extraction Kit. The library was built by means of the immunoSEQ multiplex PCR assay. For the multiplex PCR, a mixture combining 60 forward primers for TCR Vbeta segments and 13 reverse primers for TCR Jbeta segments was used. Amplification of the CDR3 region of rearranged TCR beta genes was performed with a multiplex PCR assay on genomic DNA. The amplified TCR beta libraries were sequenced on the Illumina HiSeq System as 87-base-pair reads. In the original analysis: A later analysis tallied approximately 87 million unique TCR beta chains across the 600 to 700 repertoires, and approximately 12 million of those chains were shared by two or more donors. Raw reads were error-corrected and collapsed into unique sequences with a nearest-neighbor algorithm that merged closely related sequences to remove PCR and sequencing errors. Alignment of CDR3 sequences to IMGT reference sequences was used to assign V, D and J gene segments. For a sequence to be retained, at least a six-nucleotide match to both a V gene segment and a J gene segment was required. Rearrangements were classified as productive when the CDR3 lacked stop codons and remained in frame with V and J, and all other rearrangements were classified as non-productive. CDR3 was defined according to IMGT convention as the region running from the second conserved V-encoded cysteine to the conserved J-encoded phenylalanine. Sequences without an unambiguous match to a single V gene segment were excluded from the earlier analysis of 450 to 750 of the donors. An earlier analysis of about 590 of the donors classified V segments as functional when productive rearrangements were above 56.7% and as segregating when the standard deviation between donors was above 5%. To diagnose cytomegalovirus status from the catalog of TCR beta chain sequences, a statistical classification framework was built. V and J gene assignment, in a later analysis, came from comparing TCR nucleotide sequences with IMGT/GENE-DB human TR gene sequences. A later analysis assigned CDR3 sequences and most-parsimonious VDJ recombination scenarios with the TCRdist pipeline. A later analysis defined each TCR beta chain by its CDR3 amino acid sequence plus V-gene family, and excluded reads lacking a unique V-gene family. A later analysis removed roughly 590 highly shared, low-generation-probability nucleotide sequences to deal with suspected cross-contamination and a sequencing artifact. In a later analysis, a clonal expansion index was calculated for each public chain from normalized within-repertoire ranks of inferred template counts. In a later analysis, generation probabilities were computed with a VDJ recombination model fitted to out-of-frame rearrangements, and the resulting probabilities were checked against IGoR. In a later analysis, TCR-TCR, TCR-HLA and TCR-CMV co-occurrence was scored with hypergeometric tests, and a repertoire-size bias correction was applied to TCR pairs. False discovery rates were estimated in a later analysis by permuting HLA or CMV assignments 20 times. In a later analysis, co-occurring TCRs were grouped using DBSCAN, with TCRdist sequence similarity added in when clustering inside HLA-allele-positive subsets. Co-occurrence clustering excluded repertoires with fewer than 30,000 or more than 120,000 public chains, plus five with anomalous nucleotide sharing. As stored in TCRdb, this immuneACCESS dataset retains in-frame rearrangements with V and J assigned. A fraction of the clones does not appear; measured against another copy, unresolved V genes explain less than half of the discrepancy, and the remainder lacks a known reason. Clone size and V and J calls were adopted from that table, with D and trimming inferred from the DNA. Within this sample are approximately 150,000 clones, with about 80% of them counted one time only. The top ten clones comprise 9.7% of the sample.

The TCR originated in a woman aged 55-70 years in good health and CMV-seropositive. Source material: PBMCs.

The nucleotides are TGTGCCATCAGCTCGGGACAGGGGAGCTCCTACGAGCAGTACTTC. Its coded protein is CAISSGQGSSYEQYF. The rearranged chain carries TRBV10-3 and TRBJ2-7; 10 bases in the middle match TRBD1. Including the terminal cysteine and phenylalanine, the CDR3 comprises 15 residues. The sequence is cut down to CDR3 DNA, 45 bases in frame from base 1. Clipping removes 6 bases from V and 0 bases from J, with 5 as the unmatched junction base count. Based on the germline V gene, the CDR1 and CDR2 sequences are ENHRY and SYGVKD.